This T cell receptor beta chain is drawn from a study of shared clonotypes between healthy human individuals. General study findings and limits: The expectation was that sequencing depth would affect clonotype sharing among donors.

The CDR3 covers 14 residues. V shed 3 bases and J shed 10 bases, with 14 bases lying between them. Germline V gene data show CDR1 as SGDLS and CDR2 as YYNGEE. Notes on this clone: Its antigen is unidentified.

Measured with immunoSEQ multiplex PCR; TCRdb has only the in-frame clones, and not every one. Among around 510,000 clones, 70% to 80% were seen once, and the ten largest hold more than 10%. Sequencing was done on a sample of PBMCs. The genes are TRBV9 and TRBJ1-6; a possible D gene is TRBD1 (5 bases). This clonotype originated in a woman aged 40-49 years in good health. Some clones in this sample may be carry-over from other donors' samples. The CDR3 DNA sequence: TGTGCCAGCAGCGCGGGCCGTGGGACCTCACCCCTCCACTTT. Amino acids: CASSAGRGTSPLHF.